This entry features one T cell receptor beta chain sequence. In the original workflow: Researchers report that nucleated cell counts were estimated from reference gene primer amplification. TCRdb's table, derived via immunoSEQ multiplex PCR, lists solely in-frame clones and lacks some. V, J and clone size are taken as reported in that table, and D and trimming were inferred from the DNA itself. Among some 260,000 clones listed, roughly 80% were seen once. The sample belongs to a study of blood T cell repertoires in COVID-19. Background on the study: Whether acute or convalescent, the COVID-19 samples came from the United States, Italy and Spain.

CDR1 is SEHNR, CDR2 FQNEAQ, per germline (reference sequence). V shed 5 bases and J shed 6 bases, with 13 bases lying between them. The CDR3 runs to 13 residues. Cohort placement rested on clinical history that participants reported themselves. This chain connects TRBV7-9 to TRBJ1-2; D uncertain. The sample taken for sequencing was PBMCs or T cells enriched from blood (not recorded which). This TCR was sampled from a man aged 25-45 years with acute COVID-19. The CDR3 bases are TGTGCCAGCAGCCCCGACCTGAGGAATGGCTACACCTTC. The encoded protein is CASSPDLRNGYTF.